The 6 T cell receptor beta chains reported below all come from one sample, sequenced in a study of CD8 T cells in ankylosing spondylitis (dated by TCRdb to 2016 to 2017). The library was made by 5' RACE. TCRdb names Illumina HiSeq 2500 as the instrument used. The raw public data were reprocessed by TCRdb itself: fastp quality trimming at Q25, MiXCR clonotype calling, in-frame beta chains only. Under each unique CDR3 protein, matching rows form one entry showing the most common genes and DNA. Within this sample are roughly 100,000 distinct CDR3 sequences, with 7.5% to 9% of them counted one time only. In total, the top ten clones hold around a tenth of the sample. Material: blood, either unsorted or a sorted T cell fraction (not recorded which). The source is a male donor with ankylosing spondylitis or in good health (not recorded which).

This clonotype was seen repeatedly, ten times or more. The genes are TRBV29-1 and TRBJ2-2; no clear D gene. The CDR3 spans 13 residues. Germline CDR1 and CDR2: SQVTM and ANQGSEA. V was clipped by 5 bases and J by 3 bases, with 10 bases between them. The CDR3 sequence: CSVYPEDTGELFF. For the CDR3, the DNA is TGCAGCGTTTATCCCGAGGACACCGGGGAGCTGTTTTTT.

This clonotype was detected many times. The chain carries TRBV5-1 and TRBJ2-1; D is unclear. The V end was cut by 6 bases, the J end by 0 bases, with 10 bases between. The CDR3 is made up of 14 amino acids. From germline, CDR1 is SGHRS and CDR2 YFSETQ. The CDR3 DNA reads as TGCGCCAGCAAGGCTGCGGTCTCCTACAATGAGCAGTTCTTC. Its protein is CASKAAVSYNEQFF.

The chain links TRBV20-1 to TRBJ2-1, with a weak D call TRBD2 (5 bases). There are 12 residues in the CDR3. CDR1 is DFQATT, CDR2 SNEGSKA, per germline (reference sequence). The germline V and J ends were trimmed by 6 bases and 9 bases, with 15 bases remaining between them. As DNA, the CDR3 is TGCAGTGCCGCTCACGATCGGGGTGAGCAGTTCTTC. Translating gives CSAAHDRGEQFF.

This clonotype was detected many times. This chain connects TRBV4-2 to TRBJ2-1; 8 bases fit TRBD2. Germline CDR1 LGHNA, CDR2 YNFKEQ. CDR3 length equals 17 residues. After removal of 2 bases from V and 8 bases from J, the junction contained 14 bases not matched to a gene. Here the CDR3 reads CASSQRGGPPGGDEQFF. The DNA for the CDR3 is TGTGCCAGCAGCCAAAGGGGGGGCCCTCCGGGAGGGGATGAGCAGTTCTTC.

This clonotype appeared many times. The V call is TRBV12-3 or TRBV12-4, the J call TRBJ2-7, with TRBD1 identical over 10 bases. The CDR3 has 14 residues. The ends lost 5 bases at V and 6 bases at J; junction bases unmatched: 7. The CDR3 region is CASSKATGGGEQYF. As DNA, the CDR3 is TGTGCCAGCAGTAAGGCGACAGGGGGCGGCGAGCAGTACTTC.

The gene calls are TRBV20-1 and TRBJ2-5, with D perhaps matching TRBD2 (6 bases). Trimming shortened V by 0 bases and J by 9 bases, and 17 bases separated the two germline ends. Germline values: CDR1 DFQATT, CDR2 SNEGSKA (reference sequence). This CDR3 region has 14 residues. Here the CDR3 DNA reads TGCAGTGCTAGAGAAAAAGGCTTCTGGGGGGCCCAGTACTTC. Protein: CSAREKGFWGAQYF.